Each of the 2 T cell receptor beta chains below was sequenced from the same sample in a study of OX40 agonist ivuxolimab in advanced cancers. The assay was immunoSEQ multiplex PCR, and TCRdb's table has in-frame clones only and misses some. The sample shows 6,500 or so clones, 70% to 80% of them seen only once. Material: CD4+ or CD8+ T cells sorted from blood, obtained in a trial of the OX40 agonist ivuxolimab. These receptors came from an adult with an advanced solid tumor such as melanoma, head and neck, liver or kidney cancer.

The chain links TRBV4-2 to TRBJ2-1; D unclear. CDR1 is LGHNA, CDR2 YNFKEQ, per germline. The CDR3 covers 13 residues. V was pared by 1 base and J by 3 bases, with 4 bases between. The chain's CDR3 is CASSQVDYNEQFF. CDR3 in DNA: TGTGCCAGCAGCCAAGTTGACTACAATGAGCAGTTCTTC.

The V and J genes are TRBV7-8 and TRBJ2-5, with 11 nucleotides matching TRBD1. CDR1 is SGHVS and CDR2 is FQNEAQ in the germline V gene. The CDR3 sequence is 15 residues long. The V and J ends lost 1 base and 5 bases, in that order; junction bases with no gene match: 3. The CDR3 sequence: CASSLGDRGWETQYF. Here the CDR3 DNA reads TGTGCCAGCAGCTTAGGGGACAGGGGGTGGGAGACCCAGTACTTC. Variable domain in full (rest from reference TRBV7-8 and TRBJ2-5): GAGVSQSPRYKVAKRGQDVALRCDPISGHVSLFWYQQALGQGPEFLTYFQNEAQLDKSGLPSDRFFAERPEGSVSTLKIQRTQQEDSAVYLCASSLGDRGWETQYFGPGTRLLVL.